The 29 T cell receptor beta chains below all came from one sample that was sequenced in a study of tumor and adjacent non-tumor tissue in lung cancer. A modified ARM-PCR protocol with three rounds of nested PCR amplified TCRbeta. TCRdb reprocessed the multiplex PCR reads with MiXCR, giving one entry per CDR3 protein. In the table there are about 98,000 distinct CDR3 sequences, more than 80% of which are singletons. RNA was extracted from bulk tissue without any cell sorting. More than 3 cm separated this lung sample from the edge of the tumor. Sequences were obtained from distant non-tumor lung tissue. The receptors derive from a man in his fifties or sixties with small cell lung cancer.

About this clonotype itself: One end of the junction is discordant with germline, which a read error may explain. The V gene is TRBV12-3 or TRBV12-4, the J gene TRBJ2-3; tentative D call: TRBD2 (6 bases). CDR3 size: 19 residues. The CDR3: CTSNPWKTRVGWGTDTQYF. CDR3 DNA: TGTACCAGTAACCCCTGGAAGACTAGGGTTGGATGGGGCACAGATACGCAGTATTTT.

V is TRBV6-1 and J is TRBJ2-2; a weak D match, TRBD1 (7 bases). Germline assignment: CDR1 MNHNS and CDR2 SASEGT. Trimming took off 9 bases at V and 7 bases at J, with 21 bases between the two ends. The CDR3 consists of 15 residues. The CDR3 region has the DNA TGTGCCAGTTGTGAGACTAGGGGGCAAGTCGGGGAGCTGTTTTTT. The encoded protein is CASCETRGQVGELFF.

The rearrangement links TRBV28 to TRBJ2-7, with 7 positions matching TRBD2. Germline-derived CDR1 and CDR2 are MDHEN and SYDVKM. The CDR3 totals 18 residues. V lost 8 bases and J lost 13; bases outside the gene matches: 32. CDR3 DNA: TGTGCCAGCTTAAGCGTGGGGTTGACTAGCAGGGTGGGCTGCGGGCACTACTTC. Protein: CASLSVGLTSRVGCGHYF.

In regard to this clonotype: It may be a read error: a sequence one base away is much more abundant. The chain is built from TRBV30 and TRBJ2-1, with D hard to call. The CDR3 spans 15 residues. The germline V gene has CDR1 GTSNPN and CDR2 SVGIG (reference sequence). Trimming removed 3 bases at V and 1 base at J, with 13 bases between. The CDR3 DNA reads as TGTGCCTGGAGGAGAGTCAGACGGTCCTACAATGAGCAGTTCTTC. Encoded protein: CAWRRVRRSYNEQFF.

Details on this clonotype: An end of the junction differs from the germline gene, which may be a read error. V usage is TRBV7-9 and J usage is TRBJ2-5, with D possibly matching TRBD2 (5 bases). Germline V gene lookup returns CDR1 SEHNR and CDR2 FQNEAQ (reference sequence). The CDR3 loop spans 14 amino acids. The CDR3 bases are TGTGCCAACAGCTACTCCACGGGGTTCGAGACCCGGTACTTC. It yields the protein CANSYSTGFETRYF. The full variable domain, its missing parts supplied by reference TRBV7-9 and TRBJ2-5, is DTGVSQNPRHKITKRGQNVTFRCDPISEHNRLYWYRQTLGQGPEFLTYFQNEAQLEKSRLLSDRFSAERPKGSFSTLEIQRTEQGDSAMYLCANSYSTGFETRYFGPGTRLLVL.

This clonotype has only one observation. The chain has TRBV6-5 and TRBJ1-4, with D unresolved. Germline V lookup: CDR1 MNHEY, CDR2 SVGAGI. The length of the CDR3 is 16 residues. The germline V and J ends were trimmed by 7 bases and 0 bases, with 15 bases remaining between them. For the CDR3, the DNA is TGTGCCAGCACCACTAAGAAATCAACAACTAATGAAAAACTGTTTTTT. Translating gives CASTTKKSTTNEKLFF.

Points on this clonotype: A much bigger clone sits one base away, suggesting this may be a read error. This chain joins TRBV6-5 and TRBJ1-2; 9 bases align to TRBD1. Per the germline V gene, CDR1 is MNHEY and CDR2 is SVGAGI. The CDR3 consists of 14 residues. The CDR3 is CASTKTGTGYGCTF. The CDR3 DNA reads as TGTGCCAGCACTAAGACCGGGACAGGGTATGGCTGCACCTTC.

The chain employs TRBV6-6 and TRBJ2-5; 8 bases match TRBD2. This CDR3 has 14 amino acids. Looked up from germline, CDR1 is MNHNY and CDR2 is SVGAGI (reference sequence). Losses at the gene ends were 6 bases for V and 7 bases for J; bases not matched to a gene: 10. The DNA of the CDR3 is TGTGCCAGCAGGGGACTAGTGGGAGACGGGACCCAGTACTTC. Translating gives CASRGLVGDGTQYF.

This clonotype appeared a few times. With a much larger clone just one base away, this may be a read error. J is TRBJ1-1 and V is TRBV5-1; D gene uncertain. Trimming took off 5 bases at V and 1 base at J, with 9 bases between the two ends. The CDR3 is made up of 13 amino acids. The germline V gene encodes CDR1 SGHRS and CDR2 YFSETQ. CDR3 region: CASRYDTNTEAFF. The CDR3, as DNA: TGCGCCAGCAGGTACGACACGAACACTGAAGCTTTCTTT.

A word on this clonotype: This may arise from a read error, as a much more abundant clone is one base away. This chain connects TRBV20-1 to TRBJ1-1; no clear D gene. This CDR3 comprises 11 residues. The germline V gene has CDR1 DFQATT and CDR2 SNEGSKA (reference sequence). The CDR3 sequence: CSASSSTEVFF. DNA of the CDR3: TGCAGTGCTAGTTCTTCGACTGAAGTTTTCTTT.

A word on this clonotype: This sequence may be a read error, since a much larger clone differs from it by one base. The V call is TRBV20-1, the J call TRBJ1-2; 8 bases are a match to TRBD1. This CDR3 region has 16 residues. Germline V gene lookup returns CDR1 DFQATT and CDR2 SNEGSKA (reference sequence). The V and J ends lost 1 base and 7 bases, in that order; junction bases with no gene match: 14. The CDR3 loop reads CSARVRGQEHTIGYTF. Here the CDR3 DNA reads TGCAGTGCTAGAGTAAGGGGACAGGAACATACAATTGGCTACACCTTC.

Of note for this clonotype: Compared with germline, one end of the junction differs, possibly owing to a read error. This chain links TRBV29-1 with TRBJ1-2; 7 bases match TRBD1. Germline lookup yields CDR1 SQVTM and CDR2 ANQGSEA. This CDR3 contains 12 residues. The CDR3 here is CSLERGHYGYIF. CDR3 in DNA: TGCAGCCTTGAAAGGGGGCACTATGGCTACATCTTC. The full variable domain, completed using reference TRBV29-1 and TRBJ1-2, is SAVISQKPSRDICQRGTSLTIQCQVDSQVTMMFWYRQQPGQSLTLIATANQGSEATYESGFVIDKFPISRPNLTFSTLTVSNMSPEDSSIYLCSLERGHYGYIFGSGTRLTVV.

The V and J genes are TRBV4-1 and TRBJ1-2; 8 bases match TRBD1. Germline V CDR1 and CDR2: MGHRA, YSYEKL. The CDR3 contains 17 residues. The CDR3 reads CVGSHEGKQGAHYGYTF. The CDR3 bases are TGCGTCGGCAGCCACGAAGGAAAGCAGGGGGCCCACTATGGCTACACCTTC.

About this clonotype itself: The CDR3 does not end in the conserved phenylalanine or tryptophan, so this is likely a read error. The chain combines TRBV29-1 with TRBJ1-6; D call uncertain. CDR3 length: 13 residues. CDR1 and CDR2 (germline): SQVTM, ANQGSEA. Trimming stripped 7 bases from V and 0 bases from J, with 7 bases between. The CDR3 region is CSARSSYNSPLHY. As DNA, the CDR3 is TGCAGCGCAAGGAGCTCCTATAATTCACCCCTCCACTAT.

Concerning this clonotype itself: The final CDR3 position lacks the conserved phenylalanine or tryptophan, pointing to a likely read error. This chain uses TRBV7-8 with TRBJ2-1, with D tentatively TRBD2 (6 bases). The CDR3 runs 16 residues. Germline loops: CDR1 SGHVS, CDR2 FQNEAQ. This CDR3 is CASSLGGGIVFNDQFL. DNA for the CDR3: TGTGCCAGCAGCTTAGGAGGCGGGATAGTCTTCAATGATCAGTTCCTC.

In regard to this clonotype: The junction shows a germline mismatch at one end, possibly a read error. CDR3 bases: TGTGTCAGCAGAAGCGGGCCTGAGGACACCGGGGAGCTGTTTTTT. It codes for CVSRSGPEDTGELFF. The chain uses TRBV7-9 and TRBJ2-2, with D perhaps matching TRBD2 (6 bases). Germline CDR1 and CDR2: SEHNR and FQNEAQ (reference sequence). CDR3 size: 15 residues.

On this clonotype itself: The junction does not match germline at one end; this may be a read error. The rearrangement joins TRBV12-3 or TRBV12-4 to TRBJ1-6; TRBD1 is a possible D gene (6 bases). CDR3 size: 17 residues. In DNA, the CDR3 is TGTGCCAGCAGTTTTCTGGTAGGGGACATTTATAATTCACCCGTCCACTTT. As protein: CASSFLVGDIYNSPVHF.

As for this clonotype: A read error may account for a junction end that differs from germline. This chain links TRBV20-1 with TRBJ2-1, with a possible D match to TRBD2 (5 bases). Germline-derived CDR1 and CDR2 are DFQATT and SNEGSKA (reference sequence). The CDR3 has 14 residues. The CDR3 here is CNASGISGYIEQFF. The CDR3 DNA follows: TGCAATGCTAGTGGGATCAGCGGTTACATTGAGCAGTTCTTC.

In regard to this clonotype: The germline gene is not matched at one end of the junction; a read error may be the cause. The chain links TRBV11-1 to TRBJ2-1; 9 nucleotides agree with TRBD2. The germline V gene encodes CDR1 SGHAT and CDR2 FQDESV (reference sequence). CDR3 length: 14 residues. This CDR3 reads CASSMREGLNEQFF. CDR3 nucleotides: TGTGCCAGCAGCATGCGGGAGGGCCTCAATGAGCAATTCTTC.

The chain joins TRBV29-1 to TRBJ1-2, with D possibly matching TRBD1 (5 bases). Per germline, CDR1 SQVTM and CDR2 ANQGSEA. V was shortened by 6 bases and J by 2 bases, with 10 bases between the two germline ends. The CDR3 is 12 residues long. CDR3 DNA sequence: TGCAGCGTCAGGGATTCCAACTATGGCTACACCTTC. It specifies CSVRDSNYGYTF.

Comments on this clonotype: The junction departs from the called germline gene at one end, perhaps through a read error. This chain connects TRBV29-1 to TRBJ2-1, with D hard to call. CDR1 and CDR2 from the germline V gene are SQVTM and ANQGSEA. The CDR3 is 10 residues long. The DNA of the CDR3 is TGCAGAGTTGCAGACTCGCGGCAGTTCTTC. This codes for CRVADSRQFF.

The chain couples TRBV7-9 to TRBJ1-2, with 9 bases that match TRBD1. CDR3 size: 14 residues. Germline loops: CDR1 SEHNR, CDR2 FQNEAQ (reference sequence). Germline trimming cut 11 bases from V and 6 bases from J; bases unmatched to any gene: 13. The DNA for the CDR3 is TGTGCCGGCATCTTGGACAGGGGAGGCGATGGCTACACCTTC. Translation gives CAGILDRGGDGYTF.

A note on this clonotype: A much larger clone lies one base from this, so it may be a read error. The rearrangement links TRBV19 to TRBJ1-2; D remains ambiguous. CDR1 LNHDA and CDR2 SQIVND come from the germline V gene (reference sequence). The CDR3 spans 13 residues. Here the CDR3 DNA reads TGTGACAGTAGCAGAGGCAGACCCTATGGCTACACCTTC. As protein: CDSSRGRPYGYTF.

On this clonotype: In this CDR3 the conserved last residue, phenylalanine or tryptophan, is missing, so a read error is likely. No DNA is shown, since the ends of the CDR3 on it are uncertain; the CDR3 is the one TCRdb lists. This chain uses TRBV11-2 with TRBJ2-1; the table's D call of TRBD2 was not tested on the DNA. Germline V CDR1 and CDR2: SGHAT, FQNNGV. Both ends counted, the CDR3 spans 18 residues. This chain's CDR3 is CASSLGVAGGYYYNELFY.

Concerning this clonotype: The junction departs from germline at one end; a sequencing error may be responsible. This sequence joins TRBV11-3 and TRBJ2-1; D possibly corresponds to TRBD2 (5 bases). The CDR3 length is 14 residues. CDR1 and CDR2 (germline): SGHNT, YENEEA. CDR3 sequence reads: CASSLGSFYNEQFF. The CDR3 bases are TGTGCCAGTAGCTTGGGGAGCTTCTACAATGAGCAGTTCTTC. Variable domain in full (rest from reference TRBV11-3 and TRBJ2-1): EAGVVQSPRYKIIEKKQPVAFWCNPISGHNTLYWYLQNLGQGPELLIRYENEEAVDDSQLPKDRFSAERLKGVDSTLKIQPAELGDSAVYLCASSLGSFYNEQFFGPGTRLTVL.

A word on this clonotype: Since no conserved phenylalanine or tryptophan closes the CDR3, a read error is the likely cause. Because the CDR3's place on the DNA is in doubt, the DNA is left out and the CDR3 is given as listed by TCRdb. The chain links TRBV11-1 to TRBJ2-1; TRBD2 reflects the table's D call only, with no check against the DNA. Both ends counted, the CDR3 spans 18 residues. Germline loops: CDR1 SGHAT, CDR2 FQDESV (reference sequence). CDR3 residues: CARSSESRTSGSGNEKFL.

In the case of this clonotype: The conserved final phenylalanine or tryptophan is absent from the CDR3, which likely points to a read error. The V and J genes are TRBV12-3 or TRBV12-4 and TRBJ1-5, with a weak D call TRBD1 (5 bases). This CDR3 spans 13 amino acids. This CDR3 reads CASSWGRAQSQHY. DNA for the CDR3: TGTGCCAGCAGCTGGGGGAGGGCTCAGTCCCAGCATTAT.

As for this clonotype: A read error is likely, as this CDR3 ends without the conserved phenylalanine or tryptophan. This chain links TRBV4-1 with TRBJ1-1; possible D gene TRBD1, 6 bases. CDR1 and CDR2 (germline): MGHRA, YSYEKL. The CDR3 totals 15 residues. CDR3 bases: TGCGCCCGCAGCCCACAGTTGGGGGCGAACACTAAAGCTTTCATT. Amino acid sequence: CARSPQLGANTKAFI.

The sample holds a few counts of this clonotype. The rearrangement joins TRBV28 to TRBJ1-5, with 7 bases fitting TRBD1. CDR3 length equals 17 residues. CDR1 is MDHEN, CDR2 SYDVKM, per germline. The junction had 9 bases not matched to a gene; V was cut back by 3 bases and J by 1 base. The chain's CDR3 is CASSLSGRGGSNQPQHF. CDR3 DNA: TGTGCCAGCAGTTTGAGTGGCAGGGGGGGGAGCAATCAGCCCCAGCATTTT. The full variable domain, in which reference TRBV28 and TRBJ1-5 provide the parts outside the CDR3, is DVKVTQSSRYLVKRTGEKVFLECVQDMDHENMFWYRQDPGLGLRLIYFSYDVKMKEKGDIPEGYSVSREKKERFSLILESASTNQTSMYLCASSLSGRGGSNQPQHFGDGTRLSIL.